The 6 T cell receptor beta chains listed next were all sequenced from one sample in a study of T cell repertoires in cytomegalovirus infection (dated 2019 in TCRdb). For these TCRs, the target antigens are not known. For sequencing, an Illumina HiSeq 1500 was employed. Using fastp trimming at Q25 and MiXCR clonotype assembly, TCRdb reanalyzed the public sequencing data and kept in-frame beta chains. Each entry is one CDR3 protein sequence, shown with its most common DNA and genes. Here the sample has about 46,000 distinct CDR3 sequences; approximately 22% occur a single time. The ten largest clonotypes hold about a fifth of the sample. Sequences were obtained from PBMCs, sequenced either directly or after in vitro stimulation (not recorded which). The receptors shown here come from a human donor in good health (CMV status not recorded). Some clones in this sample may be carry-over from other donors' samples.

The table lists this clonotype with many counts. The V call is TRBV12-3 or TRBV12-4, the J call TRBJ2-3; 10 nucleotides align to TRBD2. The CDR3 sequence is 16 residues long. The V gene end was trimmed by 6 bases and the J gene end by 6 bases; junction bases not matched to a gene: 12. DNA of the CDR3: TGTGCCAGCAGGGGATCAGCGGGGGGGCCAGGGGATACGCAGTATTTT. Translation: CASRGSAGGPGDTQYF.

This clonotype turned up a few times. The chain is built from TRBV19 and TRBJ2-7, with TRBD1 matching 9 bases. From germline, CDR1 is LNHDA and CDR2 SQIVND (reference sequence). The CDR3 runs 19 residues. The V and J ends lost 6 bases and 1 base, in that order; junction bases with no gene match: 19. The CDR3 DNA follows: TGTGCCAGTAGCCACACGGGACAGGGAGATCTCAGACGATCCTACGAGCAGTACTTC. It translates to CASSHTGQGDLRRSYEQYF.

This clonotype came up a few times. This chain connects TRBV20-1 to TRBJ2-7; 9 bases fit TRBD1. Germline trimming cut 6 bases from V and 3 bases from J; bases unmatched to any gene: 6. The germline V gene has CDR1 DFQATT and CDR2 SNEGSKA (reference sequence). This CDR3 has 13 residues. The CDR3 DNA reads as TGCAGTGCGCAGGGACAGGGAAACTACGAGCAGTACTTC. This sequence encodes CSAQGQGNYEQYF.

In this sample, this clonotype turned up many times. The V and J genes are TRBV12-5 and TRBJ2-1; TRBD2 matches at 13 bases. With 3 bases clipped from V and 2 bases from J, the junction kept 10 bases outside the gene matches. Per germline, CDR1 LGHNT and CDR2 FRNRAP. CDR3 length equals 19 residues. The CDR3 here is CASGLDLLAGGPAYNEQFF. The CDR3 DNA reads as TGTGCTAGTGGTTTAGATTTACTAGCGGGGGGGCCGGCCTACAATGAGCAGTTCTTC.

This clonotype was seen ten or more times. This chain joins TRBV6-1 and TRBJ1-5, with D unclear. The CDR3 length is 11 residues. Trimming removed 6 bases at V and 4 bases at J, with 4 bases between. Germline V gives CDR1 MNHNS, CDR2 SASEGT. The CDR3 region is CASSGNQPQHF. The CDR3 DNA follows: TGTGCCAGCAGCGGGAATCAGCCCCAGCATTTT.

V is TRBV7-2 and J is TRBJ2-5, with D perhaps TRBD1 (5 bases). The germline gives CDR1 SGHTA, CDR2 FQGNSA. V shed 3 bases and J shed 0 bases, with 17 bases lying between them. The CDR3 spans 17 residues. CDR3 bases: TGTGCCAGCAGCTTGAGAACAGGCGCTTTGTACCAAGAGACCCAGTACTTC. Encoded protein: CASSLRTGALYQETQYF.